The 22 T cell receptor beta chains presented below share a single source sample, sequenced in a study of blood T cells in healthy people across ages. The use of a sample-barcoded 5' primer and a J-beta primer mix characterized a second PCR of about 7 to 12 cycles. TCRdb re-analysed the 5' RACE reads in MiXCR, keeping a single row per CDR3 protein. In the table there are hundreds of thousands of distinct CDR3 sequences, approximately 40% of which are singletons. Specimen: blood. These receptor sequences come from a man older than 75 in good health.

This clonotype was seen a few times. The chain employs TRBV20-1 and TRBJ1-6; tentatively, D is TRBD1 (6 bases). The CDR3 is 14 amino acids. Germline V lookup: CDR1 DFQATT, CDR2 SNEGSKA (reference sequence). Trimming took 6 bases from V and 7 from J, leaving 16 bases between them. The CDR3 DNA sequence: TGCAGTGCACCGGACAGTGGGGGGAATTCACCCCTCCACTTT. Protein product: CSAPDSGGNSPLHF.

This chain joins TRBV5-1 and TRBJ2-5; D is possibly TRBD1 or TRBD2 (5 bases each). V lost 0 bases and J lost 11, with 17 bases in between. CDR1 is SGHRS, CDR2 YFSETQ, per germline. CDR3 size: 14 residues. The DNA for the CDR3 is TGCGCCAGCAGCTTGGCTGAGGGTCTGGGGGAGCAGTACTTC. The encoded protein is CASSLAEGLGEQYF.

The gene calls are TRBV7-2 and TRBJ2-1; 7 positions agree with TRBD2. The length of the CDR3 is 15 residues. The junction had 5 bases not matched to a gene; V was cut back by 1 base and J by 5 bases. CDR1 and CDR2 (germline): SGHTA, FQGNSA. CDR3 loop: CASSLVGGGHNEQFF. The CDR3 DNA reads TGTGCCAGCAGCTTAGTGGGGGGGGGTCACAATGAGCAGTTCTTC.

This clonotype occurred many times. This chain uses TRBV12-3 or TRBV12-4 with TRBJ2-3; D is ambiguous. Between the trimmed V and J ends, which lost 4 bases and 1 base, there was a span of 6 bases. The length of the CDR3 is 13 residues. The CDR3 DNA is TGTGCCAGCAGTTCGGACCGCACAGATACGCAGTATTTT. Translating gives CASSSDRTDTQYF.

The chain is built from TRBV9 and TRBJ2-1, with 13 bases identical to TRBD2. V lost 3 bases and J lost 4; bases outside the gene matches: 4. Germline V gives CDR1 SGDLS, CDR2 YYNGEE. This CDR3 is 16 amino acids long. Here the CDR3 DNA reads TGTGCCAGCAGCGAGGGACTAGCGGGAAAGTACAATGAGCAGTTCTTC. Protein sequence: CASSEGLAGKYNEQFF. Full variable domain (missing parts from reference TRBV9 and TRBJ2-1): DSGVTQTPKHLITATGQRVTLRCSPRSGDLSVYWYQQSLDQGLQFLIQYYNGEERAKGNILERFSAQQFPDLHSELNLSSLELGDSALYFCASSEGLAGKYNEQFFGPGTRLTVL.

In this sample, this clonotype turned up a few times. The chain's CDR3 is CASSQGSLRNEQFF. CDR3 in DNA: TGCGCCAGCAGCCAAGGGTCGCTGAGGAATGAGCAGTTCTTC. This chain uses TRBV4-3 with TRBJ2-1; D gene ambiguous. The CDR3 has 14 residues. The V and J ends lost 1 base and 7 bases respectively, with 11 bases between them. In germline, CDR1 is LGHNA, CDR2 YSLEER.

The chain couples TRBV20-1 to TRBJ2-2; D gene unclear. V was cut by 2 bases and J by 0 bases, with 7 bases left in between. The length of the CDR3 is 14 residues. From germline, CDR1 is DFQATT and CDR2 SNEGSKA (reference sequence). The CDR3 DNA follows: TGCAGTGCTAGACAGGATACGAACACCGGGGAGCTGTTTTTT. Amino acid sequence: CSARQDTNTGELFF.

The chain joins TRBV15 to TRBJ2-3, with TRBD1 matching over 10 bases. Germline lookup yields CDR1 LNHNV and CDR2 YYDKDF (reference sequence). The junction had 9 bases not matched to a gene; V was cut back by 6 bases and J by 6 bases. CDR3 length: 15 residues. The CDR3 reads CATSHRDRGFDTQYF. The CDR3 coding sequence is TGTGCCACCAGTCACCGGGACAGGGGTTTCGATACGCAGTATTTT.

J is TRBJ2-7 and V is TRBV29-1; D is unclear. This CDR3 spans 12 amino acids. V was pared by 6 bases and J by 1 base, with 10 bases between. The germline V gene has CDR1 SQVTM and CDR2 ANQGSEA. The CDR3 sequence: CSVAQSSYEQYF. For the CDR3, the DNA is TGCAGCGTCGCTCAGAGTTCCTACGAGCAGTACTTC.

This clonotype was observed a handful of times. The chain employs TRBV6-2 or TRBV6-3 and TRBJ2-2; possibly TRBD1 or TRBD2 for D (5 bases each). The CDR3 length is 16 residues. Trimming took 7 bases from V and 0 from J, leaving 15 bases between them. Germline CDR1 MNHEY, CDR2 SVGEGT. CDR3 sequence reads: CASTQTGPANTGELFF. DNA of the CDR3: TGTGCCAGCACCCAAACGGGACCTGCGAACACCGGGGAGCTGTTTTTT.

The CDR3 DNA reads TGTGCCAGCAGCGTACAGGGAGGTAGTCAAGAGACCCAGTACTTC. Its protein is CASSVQGGSQETQYF. The genes are TRBV11-2 and TRBJ2-5; D is tentatively TRBD1 or TRBD2 (6 bases each). Germline values: CDR1 SGHAT, CDR2 FQNNGV. Between the trimmed V and J ends, which lost 5 bases and 2 bases, there was a span of 15 bases. The CDR3 covers 15 residues. Full variable domain (rest looked up from reference TRBV11-2 and TRBJ2-5): EAGVAQSPRYKIIEKRQSVAFWCNPISGHATLYWYQQILGQGPKLLIQFQNNGVVDDSQLPKDRFSAERLKGVDSTLKIQPAKLEDSAVYLCASSVQGGSQETQYFGPGTRLLVL.

This chain uses TRBV14 with TRBJ2-5; D is unresolved. The CDR3 spans 13 residues. Germline CDR1 SGHDN, CDR2 FVKESK. With 2 bases removed from V and 7 bases from J, the gap between germline ends came to 11 bases. The CDR3 DNA follows: TGTGCCAGCAGCCAAATCCATGGTCTGACCCAGTACTTC. Translated, it gives CASSQIHGLTQYF.

This clonotype was observed a few times. The V and J genes are TRBV3-1 and TRBJ2-1; no clear D. Per germline, CDR1 LGHDT and CDR2 YNNKEL (reference sequence). The CDR3 totals 13 residues. The V and J ends lost 4 bases and 6 bases respectively, with 10 bases between them. CDR3 coding DNA: TGTGCCAGCAGCCGTACGGACGCCAATGAGCAGTTCTTC. This translates into CASSRTDANEQFF.

The J gene is TRBJ2-1, the V gene TRBV6-2 or TRBV6-3, with 7 bases aligning to TRBD2. The J call may be in error: the DNA end matches TRBJ2-7 better. Per the germline V gene, CDR1 is MNHEY and CDR2 is SVGEGT. This CDR3 spans 15 amino acids. DNA of the CDR3: TGTGCCAGCAGTTCTCCGACGGGGGGATACAATGAGCAGTACTTC. It translates to CASSSPTGGYNEQYF.

The chain employs TRBV20-1 and TRBJ2-7; 7 bases map to TRBD1. V gave up 4 bases and J gave up 6 bases; unmatched junction bases: 3. The CDR3 length is 11 residues. The V gene's germline CDR1 is DFQATT and CDR2 SNEGSKA (reference sequence). CDR3 DNA: TGCAGTGCTACACAGGGGACCGAGCAGTACTTC. Its protein is CSATQGTEQYF.

This clonotype appeared many times. J is TRBJ1-2 and V is TRBV25-1, with D hard to call. Germline V gene lookup returns CDR1 MGHDK and CDR2 SYGVNS. The CDR3 is made up of 13 amino acids. V shed 5 bases and J shed 6 bases, with 13 bases lying between them. The CDR3 DNA reads as TGTGCCAGCAGTAGAGTCGGGGTGAATGGCTACACCTTC. Amino acid sequence: CASSRVGVNGYTF.

This clonotype was seen only a few times. The chain links TRBV9 to TRBJ2-1; 8 positions match TRBD1. Losses at the gene ends were 3 bases for V and 5 bases for J; bases not matched to a gene: 10. This CDR3 spans 16 amino acids. Per germline, CDR1 SGDLS and CDR2 YYNGEE. The CDR3 nucleotides read TGTGCCAGCAGCGGACAGGGGACACCTAGGGACAATGAGCAGTTCTTC. It encodes CASSGQGTPRDNEQFF.

The chain has TRBV10-1 and TRBJ2-1; 10 nucleotides line up with TRBD1. Germline lookup yields CDR1 WNHNN and CDR2 SYGVQD (reference sequence). The CDR3 length is 16 residues. With V trimmed by 1 base and J by 3 bases, 3 bases remained unmatched. The CDR3 region is CASSELGTGVYNEQFF. CDR3 coding DNA: TGCGCCAGCAGTGAGTTGGGGACAGGGGTCTACAATGAGCAGTTCTTC.

This clonotype was recorded a few times. The chain carries TRBV20-1 and TRBJ2-7; the D gene is possibly TRBD1 (6 bases). Trimming left V 3 bases short and J 3 bases short, with 9 bases between. Germline-derived CDR1 and CDR2 are DFQATT and SNEGSKA (reference sequence). CDR3 length equals 12 residues. CDR3 protein: CSASIRGYEQYF. The CDR3 DNA reads TGCAGTGCTAGTATCAGGGGCTACGAGCAGTACTTC.

Only a few counts were recorded for this clonotype. This rearrangement joins TRBV4-3 to TRBJ2-7; 9 bases line up with TRBD1. The germline CDR1 and CDR2 sequences are LGHNA and YSLEER. This CDR3 region has 17 residues. J lost 3 bases, V lost 1 base, and 10 bases had no gene match. The chain's CDR3 is CASSQAHAGQGYYEQYF. The CDR3 nucleotides are TGCGCCAGCAGCCAAGCCCACGCGGGACAGGGATACTACGAGCAGTACTTC.

This clonotype was seen repeatedly, ten times or more. The chain links TRBV21-1 to TRBJ2-3; the DNA was not used to check the table's D call, TRBD1. TRBV21-1 is noted as a pseudogene. The length of the CDR3 is 16 residues. The chain's CDR3 is CASSKGQQGKTDTQYF. The CDR3 DNA reads TGTGCCAGCAGCAAAGGGCAACAGGGGAAAACAGATACGCAGTATTTT.

The genes are TRBV20-1 and TRBJ1-5; D is perhaps TRBD1 (5 bases). Germline V gives CDR1 DFQATT, CDR2 SNEGSKA (reference sequence). V shed 0 bases and J shed 5 bases, with 14 bases lying between them. This CDR3 region has 15 residues. This CDR3 reads CSARDFGGTDQPQHF. The CDR3 nucleotides are TGCAGTGCTAGAGATTTTGGGGGAACCGATCAGCCCCAGCATTTT.